This is a list of T cell receptor beta chains from one sample in a study of human T cells and chemical hapten exposure. One entry per CDR3 protein results from TCRdb running MiXCR on the RACE reads. The table has about 90,000 distinct CDR3 sequences, around 9.9% seen once. Sequencing was performed on whole blood, taken in connection with sensitization to the hapten diphenylcyclopropenone (DPC). Every receptor here comes from a woman aged 30 to 39 with alopecia areata. Some clones in this sample may be carry-over from other donors' samples. CDR3s include the opening cysteine and the closing phenylalanine or tryptophan. A D gene is named only where the DNA matches it firmly. Clone size is given for some rows only: seen once, a few or many times, or a class if the clone is expanded.

J: TRBJ2-7
size: few
D: .
V: TRBV7-9
DNA: TGTGCCAGCAGCTTATACATCGGGAATTACGAGCAGTACTTC
CDR3: CASSLYIGNYEQYF

J: TRBJ2-2
size: few
D: .
V: TRBV11-2
DNA: TGTGCCAGCAGCCAGGGGTTAGGAACCGGGGAGCTGTTTTTT
CDR3: CASSQGLGTGELFF

J: TRBJ2-5
size: .
D: .
V: TRBV4-1
DNA: TGCGCCAGCAGCCAAGAAGCGACCCAGTACTTC
CDR3: CASSQEATQYF

J: TRBJ2-2
size: .
D: TRBD2
V: TRBV20-1
DNA: TGCAGTGCTAGCCGGACTAGCGGGGCTACCGGGGAGCTGTTTTTT
CDR3: CSASRTSGATGELFF

J: TRBJ1-6
size: many
D: TRBD1
V: TRBV28
DNA: TGTGCCAGCACGACAGGGGGTTCCTATAATTCACCCCTCCACTTT
CDR3: CASTTGGSYNSPLHF

J: TRBJ2-3
size: .
D: TRBD2
V: TRBV3-1
DNA: TGTGCCAGCAGCCCCCCCGGGGGGGGGCAAGATACGCAGTATTTT
CDR3: CASSPPGGGQDTQYF

J: TRBJ2-2
size: many
D: .
V: TRBV3-1
DNA: TGTGCCAGCAGCCAGGAAGGGGACGCGAACACCGGGGAGCTGTTTTTT
CDR3: CASSQEGDANTGELFF

J: TRBJ2-5
size: .
D: TRBD1
V: TRBV20-1
DNA: TGCAGTCGTGAAGGGACAGGGTACCTGGAGACCCAGTACTTC
CDR3: CSREGTGYLETQYF

J: TRBJ1-1
size: .
D: .
V: TRBV20-1
DNA: TGCAGTGCTAGGACCGGAATCGGCGGAGGCACTGAAGCTTTCTTT
CDR3: CSARTGIGGGTEAFF

J: TRBJ2-3
size: many
D: TRBD2
V: TRBV20-1
DNA: TGCAGTGCTAGAGGGCCCGACGGTGGACTAGCCACCACCCCAGATACGCAGTATTTT
CDR3: CSARGPDGGLATTPDTQYF

J: TRBJ2-7
size: .
D: .
V: TRBV19
DNA: TGTGCCAGTACCCGGAGGGGGGGCGACGACGAGCAGTACTTC
CDR3: CASTRRGGDDEQYF

J: TRBJ1-1
size: few
D: .
V: TRBV5-1
DNA: TGCGCCAGCAGCTTGGCCGCAGTTAACACTGAAGCTTTCTTT
CDR3: CASSLAAVNTEAFF

J: TRBJ2-1
size: many
D: TRBD2
V: TRBV19
DNA: TGTGCCAGTAGTTTAGATAGCGGGAGGACCTTGGAGCAGTTCTTC
CDR3: CASSLDSGRTLEQFF

J: TRBJ2-1
size: many
D: .
V: TRBV11-2
DNA: TGTGCCAGCACCCGCGACATCTCCCTATACAATGAGCAGTTCTTC
CDR3: CASTRDISLYNEQFF

J: TRBJ1-1
size: many
D: TRBD1
V: TRBV11-2
DNA: TGTGCCAGCAGGGACCCCGACAGGGCAAACACTGAAGCTTTCTTT
CDR3: CASRDPDRANTEAFF

J: TRBJ2-7
size: .
D: .
V: TRBV5-1
DNA: TGCGCCAGCAGCTTGGTCGAGGGATCGTACGAGCAGTACTTC
CDR3: CASSLVEGSYEQYF

J: TRBJ2-1
size: few
D: .
V: TRBV5-1
DNA: TGCGCCAGCAGCTTGGATTTGGGCAGAAACAATGAGCAGTTCTTC
CDR3: CASSLDLGRNNEQFF

J: TRBJ2-3
size: .
D: .
V: TRBV10-3
DNA: TGTGCCACCTCCGGAGCGGGCGCCTTCACAGATACGCAGTATTTT
CDR3: CATSGAGAFTDTQYF

J: TRBJ2-4
size: many
D: TRBD1
V: TRBV29-1
DNA: TGCAGCGTAGGGACAGGGACGAACATTCAGTACTTC
CDR3: CSVGTGTNIQYF

J: TRBJ1-6
size: many
D: .
V: TRBV11-2
DNA: TGTGCCAGCTCCTGGGGGGACGGAAATTCACCCCTCCACTTT
CDR3: CASSWGDGNSPLHF

J: TRBJ1-1
size: few
D: TRBD1
V: TRBV12-3/TRBV12-4
DNA: TGTGCCAGCAGTCCACCGGACAGGGTAAAGACTGAAGCTTTCTTT
CDR3: CASSPPDRVKTEAFF

J: TRBJ1-5
size: many
D: .
V: TRBV30
DNA: TGTGCCTGGAGTGTTTCAGGGGCCCAGCATTTT
CDR3: CAWSVSGAQHF

J: TRBJ2-1
size: .
D: TRBD2
V: TRBV5-5
DNA: TGTGCCAGCAGCTTAAATCTAGCGGGGGGTATCAATGAGCAGTTCTTC
CDR3: CASSLNLAGGINEQFF

J: TRBJ1-2
size: many
D: TRBD1
V: TRBV6-1
DNA: TGTGCCAGCAGTGCACAGGGGGCCAACTATGGCTACACCTTC
CDR3: CASSAQGANYGYTF

J: TRBJ2-3
size: many
D: .
V: TRBV6-2/TRBV6-3
DNA: TGTGCCAGCAGATCATGGGGGGCTAGCTACACAGATACGCAGTATTTT
CDR3: CASRSWGASYTDTQYF

J: TRBJ2-7
size: few
D: TRBD2
V: TRBV6-2/TRBV6-3
DNA: TGTGCCAGCAGTCCAATGAGCGGGGTGGAGTACTTC
CDR3: CASSPMSGVEYF

J: TRBJ1-5
size: .
D: .
V: TRBV28
DNA: TGTGCCAGCAGTTTAAGGGGTCCTCAGCCCCAGCATTTT
CDR3: CASSLRGPQPQHF

J: TRBJ1-5
size: many
D: .
V: TRBV12-3/TRBV12-4
DNA: TGTGCCAGCAGTTTATGGGCCTGGCAGCCCCAGCATTTT
CDR3: CASSLWAWQPQHF

J: TRBJ1-1
size: few
D: TRBD1
V: TRBV30
DNA: TGTGCCTGGGGGAAGGACAGGATGAACACTGAAGCTTTCTTT
CDR3: CAWGKDRMNTEAFF